These T cell receptor beta chains were read from a single sample in a study of cytomegalovirus exposure and HLA in healthy donors. The data were produced by immunoSEQ multiplex PCR, yet TCRdb's version contains in-frame clones alone and is incomplete. Seen here are about 180,000 clones, roughly 87% observed once, and the top ten hold 1.5%. Sequences were obtained from PBMCs. These receptors all come from a man in his forties or fifties in good health and CMV-seronegative. Each CDR3 is given with its conserved first and last residue. A D gene is named only where the DNA matches it firmly. Clone size, where shown, is once, few, many, or a class for clones that have expanded.

TRBV7-9	TRBJ2-3	NA	NA	TGTGCCAGCAGCTTATTGGGTTCAGGCCTCTTGGGAGATACGCAGTATTTT	CASSLLGSGLLGDTQYF
TRBV6-5	TRBJ1-1	NA	NA	TGTGCCAGCAGGGGGGGGACACTGAACACTGAAGCTTTCTTT	CASRGGTLNTEAFF
TRBV28	TRBJ1-2	NA	NA	TGTGCCAGCAGTTTAGGGGGACACTCGTCTGGCTACACCTTC	CASSLGGHSSGYTF
TRBV9	TRBJ1-2	once	TRBD1	TGTGCCAGCAGCGGAGGACAGGAGCCCTCTAACTATGGCTACACCTTC	CASSGGQEPSNYGYTF
TRBV19	TRBJ2-7	NA	TRBD2	TGTGCCAGTACTTTCTCTAGCGGGAGCCAGTACGAGCAGTACTTC	CASTFSSGSQYEQYF
TRBV5-1	TRBJ2-7	NA	NA	TGCGCCAGCAGCCTATCTAGCCTAACCTACGAGCAGTACTTC	CASSLSSLTYEQYF
TRBV19	TRBJ2-7	NA	NA	TGTGCCAGTAGTATAGATGGTGGGCGACAGCCCTACGAGCAGTACTTC	CASSIDGGRQPYEQYF
TRBV6-1	TRBJ1-1	few	NA	TGTGCCAGCAGTGAAAGGGGTAGGGGTGAAGGGACTGAAGCTTTCTTT	CASSERGRGEGTEAFF
TRBV6-4	TRBJ1-2	NA	TRBD1	TGTGCCAGCAGTGAGTCCGGGACAGGGATCTATGGCTACACCTTC	CASSESGTGIYGYTF
TRBV28	TRBJ1-4	NA	NA	TGTGCCAGCAGTTTAAAGCCAGAAAAACTGTTTTTT	CASSLKPEKLFF
TRBV5-4	TRBJ2-2	NA	NA	TGTGCCAGCGCGAGTCAGGGCCCCACCCCCGGGGAGCTGTTTTTT	CASASQGPTPGELFF
TRBV7-9	TRBJ2-7	NA	TRBD1	TGTGCCAGCAGCTCGACAGGGGCGGACGAGCAGTACTTC	CASSSTGADEQYF
TRBV30	TRBJ2-7	NA	TRBD2	TGTGCCTGGAGTCCCCCGACTAGCGAGAGGCCTAACTCCTACGAGCAGTACTTC	CAWSPPTSERPNSYEQYF
TRBV27	TRBJ2-3	NA	TRBD2	TGTGCCAGCAGTTTGGCTAGCGGGGGGGCGCTTTACGATACGCAGTATTTT	CASSLASGGALYDTQYF
TRBV6-5	TRBJ2-7	once	TRBD1	TGTGCCAGCAGTTCAGGACAGGGCGGTAGTCCCTACGAGCAGTACTTC	CASSSGQGGSPYEQYF
TRBV30	TRBJ2-3	NA	NA	TGTGCCTGGGGACTTCTCACAGATACGCAGTATTTT	CAWGLLTDTQYF
TRBV29-1	TRBJ2-7	NA	NA	TGCAGCGCGGCCGGGACATCACGCTCCTACGAGCAGTACTTC	CSAAGTSRSYEQYF
TRBV9	TRBJ2-1	NA	TRBD2	TGTGCCAGCAGCGAGCGGGGGGCAGGGAATGAGCAGTTCTTC	CASSERGAGNEQFF
TRBV5-6	TRBJ1-5	NA	TRBD1	TGTGCCAGCAGCCAGACAGGGGTGAGCAATCAGCCCCAGCATTTT	CASSQTGVSNQPQHF
TRBV7-3	TRBJ2-3	NA	NA	TGTGCCAGCAGCTCCTCCTTAACACCCAGCACAGATACGCAGTATTTT	CASSSSLTPSTDTQYF
TRBV19	TRBJ2-7	NA	NA	TGTGCCAGTAGTATTTCCAGGAATCCCTACGAGCAGTACTTC	CASSISRNPYEQYF
TRBV28	TRBJ1-4	NA	NA	TGTGCCAGCAGAAAGGGCCTTCAGGGGCAAAAACTGTTTTTT	CASRKGLQGQKLFF
TRBV29-1	TRBJ1-3	NA	NA	TGCAGCGTTGAAACTCATCCTGAGGTGTCGGGAGATGGAAACACCATATATTTT	CSVETHPEVSGDGNTIYF
TRBV28	TRBJ1-2	NA	NA	TGTGCCAGCAGTGGGTTGCGGGTTGGCTACACCTTC	CASSGLRVGYTF